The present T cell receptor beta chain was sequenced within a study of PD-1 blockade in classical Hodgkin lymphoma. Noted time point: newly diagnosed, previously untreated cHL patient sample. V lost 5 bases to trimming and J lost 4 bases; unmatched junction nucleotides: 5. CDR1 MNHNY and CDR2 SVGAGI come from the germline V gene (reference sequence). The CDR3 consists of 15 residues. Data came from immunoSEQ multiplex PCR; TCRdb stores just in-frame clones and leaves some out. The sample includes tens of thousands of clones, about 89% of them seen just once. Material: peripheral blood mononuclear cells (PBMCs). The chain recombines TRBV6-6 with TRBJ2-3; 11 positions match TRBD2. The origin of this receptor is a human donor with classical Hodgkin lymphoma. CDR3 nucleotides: TGTGCCAGCAGTAAGGGACTAGCGGACGCAGATACGCAGTATTTT. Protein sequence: CASSKGLADADTQYF.